Below, 7 T cell receptor beta chains from the same sample are listed, as sequenced in a study of spatial heterogeneity in lung cancer. Time point specified: sample taken at primary tumor resection. The study sequenced unsorted whole RNA from tumor, nontumor lung or frozen PBMC. TCRdb redid the calling of the 5' RACE reads with MiXCR, one entry per CDR3 protein. The top ten hold 6.9% of the sample, which has some 100,000 distinct CDR3 sequences, approximately 8.2% seen once. The sequencing here drew on PBMCs, taken at surgery. The receptor set was obtained from a male donor with early-stage non-small cell lung cancer.

For this clonotype: A read error may explain this, as a much larger clone is one base away. V and J are TRBV2 and TRBJ1-2; the D is unclear. V was trimmed by 2 bases and J by 7 bases, leaving 11 bases between them. CDR3 length: 13 amino acids. Germline V gene sequence: CDR1 SNHLY, CDR2 FYNNEI. For the CDR3, the DNA is TGTGCCAGCAGTGAAACCAGTCTCTTTGGCTACACCTTC. Protein product: CASSETSLFGYTF. The full variable domain, completed using reference TRBV2 and TRBJ1-2, is EPEVTQTPSHQVTQMGQEVILRCVPISNHLYFYWYRQILGQKVEFLVSFYNNEISEKSEIFDDQFSVERPDGSNFTLKIRSTKLEDSAMYFCASSETSLFGYTFGSGTRLTVV.

This clonotype has a count of ten or more. The rearrangement joins TRBV25-1 to TRBJ2-5; D possibly uses TRBD1 or TRBD2 (5 bases each). The CDR3 is made up of 13 amino acids. The V gene lost 6 bases and the J gene lost 5 bases, with 13 bases spanning the gap. Germline CDR1 is MGHDK and CDR2 is SYGVNS. The CDR3 nucleotides read TGTGCCAGCAGGAGGGGTAAGGGTGAGACCCAGTACTTC. It specifies CASRRGKGETQYF.

The chain has TRBV29-1 and TRBJ2-3; D is tentatively TRBD1 or TRBD2 (6 bases each). This CDR3 comprises 15 residues. Trimming removed 3 bases from V and 4 bases from J, with 17 bases in between. Germline CDR1 SQVTM, CDR2 ANQGSEA. The CDR3 coding sequence is TGCAGCGTTGACAAGATAGGCCGGGGGCCAGATACGCAGTATTTT. It yields the protein CSVDKIGRGPDTQYF.

The chain recombines TRBV7-9 with TRBJ1-4; tentatively, D is TRBD1 (6 bases). Looked up from germline, CDR1 is SEHNR and CDR2 is FQNEAQ (reference sequence). This CDR3 has 14 amino acids. Trimming pared 1 base from V and 4 bases from J, leaving 7 bases between. CDR3 sequence (DNA): TGTGCCAGCAGCTTAGTAGGGGGTAATGAAAAACTGTTTTTT. Translated, it gives CASSLVGGNEKLFF.

This clonotype was observed a few times. V usage is TRBV10-3 and J usage is TRBJ2-7, with TRBD1 matching 11 bases. The V and J ends lost 4 bases and 3 bases, in that order; junction bases with no gene match: 2. Germline CDR1 ENHRY, CDR2 SYGVKD. The CDR3 sequence is 14 residues long. The CDR3 protein is CAISVGTGGYEQYF. The CDR3 coding sequence is TGTGCCATCAGTGTAGGGACAGGGGGCTACGAGCAGTACTTC.

This clonotype was observed at least ten times. The rearrangement joins TRBV19 to TRBJ1-5; a possible D gene is TRBD1 (5 bases). The V end lost 7 bases, the J end lost 3 bases, and 13 bases lay between the germline ends. The CDR3 loop spans 14 amino acids. Germline V gene sequence: CDR1 LNHDA, CDR2 SQIVND (reference sequence). The CDR3, as DNA: TGTGCCAGTAAGACCCAGGGAGACAATCAGCCCCAGCATTTT. It yields the protein CASKTQGDNQPQHF.

With respect to this clonotype: A much more abundant neighbour one base away suggests this may be a read error. The genes are TRBV25-1 and TRBJ2-5; 7 bases are shared with TRBD2. Trimming removed 7 bases from V and 5 bases from J; junction bases left unmatched: 10. The V gene's germline CDR1 is MGHDK and CDR2 SYGVNS. The CDR3 covers 14 residues. As DNA, the CDR3 is TGTGCCAGCACCGCGACTAGCCCGGCGGAGACCCAGTACTTC. Protein product: CASTATSPAETQYF.